This TCR beta chain comes out of a study of cytomegalovirus exposure and HLA in healthy donors. General observations from the study: Among the sequence variants, a highly shared cluster was likely an artifact of sequencing.

This clone has a single count. Its antigen is unidentified. Use of 60 Vbeta and 13 Jbeta primers characterized the PCR. Some clones are missing from TCRdb's copy, which holds only in-frame ones; the method was immunoSEQ multiplex PCR. This table has about 160,000 clones, around three quarters appearing once. From germline, CDR1 is LNHNV and CDR2 YYDKDF (reference sequence). The CDR3 consists of 18 residues. V was pared by 0 bases and J by 4 bases, with 19 bases between. This sequence was found in a man aged 35 to 55 in good health and CMV-seropositive. This chain uses TRBV15 with TRBJ2-1; D possibly corresponds to TRBD2 (6 bases). Specimen: PBMCs. The CDR3 spells CATSRELGAGKPYNEQFF. CDR3 nucleotide sequence: TGTGCCACCAGCAGAGAACTGGGCGCGGGGAAGCCTTACAATGAGCAGTTCTTC.